This passage covers 6 T cell receptor beta chains from one sample sequenced in a study of T cells in localized non-small cell lung cancer. This table comes from immunoSEQ multiplex PCR, and its TCRdb copy is limited to in-frame clones, with some not included. The sample contains 70,000 to 90,000 clones, approximately 80% of which appear only once. Sequencing was performed on peripheral blood, taken before any cancer treatment. Receptors were obtained from a female donor of 60 years or more with stage I lung adenocarcinoma.

V and J are TRBV11-2 and TRBJ2-7; D is ambiguous. Germline V gene lookup returns CDR1 SGHAT and CDR2 FQNNGV. The CDR3 extends over 13 amino acids. V dropped 5 bases and J dropped 2 bases, with 10 bases sitting between them. The CDR3 region is CASSLWSTYEQYF. The DNA for the CDR3 is TGTGCCAGCAGCCTCTGGAGCACCTACGAGCAGTACTTC.

The chain employs TRBV6-6 and TRBJ2-1, with D perhaps matching TRBD1 (5 bases). V dropped 11 bases and J dropped 7 bases, with 27 bases sitting between them. The CDR3 contains 16 residues. The germline gives CDR1 MNHNY, CDR2 SVGAGI (reference sequence). The CDR3 loop is CAVLGLTRARRNEQFF. CDR3 in DNA: TGTGCCGTACTGGGGTTAACCAGGGCCCGGCGGAATGAGCAGTTCTTC.

V and J are TRBV4-2 and TRBJ2-1; D may be TRBD1 (5 bases). The V end was cut by 4 bases, the J end by 7 bases, with 11 bases between. CDR3 size: 13 residues. The germline gives CDR1 LGHNA, CDR2 YNFKEQ. CDR3 bases: TGTGCCAGCAGCCGAGAACAGGTGAATGAGCAGTTCTTC. It translates to CASSREQVNEQFF.

V gene TRBV6-1 combines with J gene TRBJ2-2; D not certain. Germline V CDR1 and CDR2: MNHNS, SASEGT. The CDR3 consists of 14 residues. Trimming took 3 bases from V and 3 from J, leaving 8 bases between them. The CDR3 spells CASSDLIDTGELFF. The CDR3 DNA reads as TGTGCCAGCAGTGACCTGATAGACACCGGGGAGCTGTTTTTT.

This clone was detected only a few times. This rearrangement joins TRBV7-2 to TRBJ1-1; no reliable D call. Germline CDR1 is SGHTA and CDR2 is FQGNSA. The V and J ends lost 0 bases and 7 bases respectively, with 9 bases between them. This CDR3 spans 13 amino acids. The CDR3 bases are TGTGCCAGCAGCTTAGCGCGACAAGGTGAAGCTTTCTTT. Protein: CASSLARQGEAFF.

The V gene is TRBV30, the J gene TRBJ1-3; 10 positions agree with TRBD1. The CDR3 consists of 18 residues. Losses at the gene ends were 2 bases for V and 0 bases for J; bases not matched to a gene: 10. From germline, CDR1 is GTSNPN and CDR2 SVGIG (reference sequence). The CDR3 spells CAWSHRDRGTASGNTIYF. The CDR3 nucleotides read TGTGCCTGGAGTCACCGGGACAGGGGAACAGCCTCTGGAAACACCATATATTTT.